The next 27 T cell receptor beta chains were all read from a single sample in a study of T cells in Graves' hyperthyroidism and ophthalmopathy. Authors of the study amplified TCR beta CDR3 regions from RNA transcripts. First-round RT-PCR targeting the TCR CDR3 was performed with the HTBI primer set. MiXCR, applied by TCRdb to the multiplex PCR reads, yields one record per CDR3 protein. Among roughly 200,000 distinct CDR3 sequences listed, around 18% were seen once. Sequences were obtained from blood. These receptors all stem from a man aged 35-49 years with Graves' hyperthyroidism.

This clonotype was counted at least ten times. This chain connects TRBV28 to TRBJ2-7; 7 nucleotides agree with TRBD1. Losses at the gene ends were 7 bases for V and 2 bases for J; bases not matched to a gene: 5. Germline lookup yields CDR1 MDHEN and CDR2 SYDVKM. The CDR3 is made up of 13 amino acids. The CDR3 loop reads CASTKGQTYEQYF. The CDR3 region has the DNA TGTGCCAGCACTAAGGGACAGACCTACGAGCAGTACTTC.

The table lists this clonotype with many counts. The V call is TRBV6-1, the J call TRBJ2-2; D gene ambiguous. Trimming stripped 5 bases from V and 0 bases from J, with 4 bases between. Germline V gene sequence: CDR1 MNHNS, CDR2 SASEGT. The CDR3 has 13 amino acids. The CDR3 DNA is TGTGCCAGCAGTTCCACGAACACCGGGGAGCTGTTTTTT. Its translation: CASSSTNTGELFF.

This chain joins TRBV12-3 or TRBV12-4 and TRBJ1-2; D is unresolved. The CDR3 has 12 amino acids. Trimming took off 9 bases at V and 6 bases at J, with 14 bases between the two ends. The CDR3 DNA reads TGTGCCAGTCGGACGGAGAAGGATGGCTACACCTTC. Amino acids: CASRTEKDGYTF.

The sample holds many counts of this clonotype. The J gene is TRBJ1-3, the V gene TRBV30; D is unclear. The germline V gene has CDR1 GTSNPN and CDR2 SVGIG (reference sequence). CDR3 length: 12 amino acids. The V gene lost 3 bases and the J gene lost 0 bases, with 3 bases spanning the gap. In nucleotides, the CDR3 is TGTGCCTGGAGGGACTCTGGAAACACCATATATTTT. Protein product: CAWRDSGNTIYF.

The chain is built from TRBV6-1 and TRBJ2-1; weak D call: TRBD1 (5 bases). V was clipped by 6 bases and J by 2 bases, with 11 bases between them. Germline CDR1 reads MNHNS; CDR2 reads SASEGT. This CDR3 spans 14 amino acids. The CDR3 spells CASREDNTYNEQFF. In DNA, the CDR3 is TGTGCCAGCAGAGAGGACAACACCTACAATGAGCAGTTCTTC.

The chain couples TRBV27 to TRBJ1-5; a weak D match, TRBD1 (5 bases). Germline V gene lookup returns CDR1 MNHEY and CDR2 SMNVEV (reference sequence). The V end lost 5 bases, the J end lost 5 bases, and 13 bases lay between the germline ends. There are 14 residues in the CDR3. The CDR3 here is CASSPRGTHQPQHF. In nucleotides, the CDR3 is TGTGCCAGCAGTCCAAGGGGTACCCATCAGCCCCAGCATTTT.

This clonotype has more than one count but fewer than ten. The chain combines TRBV20-1 with TRBJ1-5; D not certain. The CDR3 runs 15 residues. V lost 0 bases, J lost 3 bases, and 12 bases lay in between. CDR1 is DFQATT, CDR2 SNEGSKA, per germline (reference sequence). CDR3 DNA sequence: TGCAGTGCTAGAGATCGGCCAGCATTCAATCAGCCCCAGCATTTT. This encodes CSARDRPAFNQPQHF.

The chain employs TRBV4-3 and TRBJ2-4, with TRBD2 matching over 12 bases. Per germline, CDR1 LGHNA and CDR2 YSLEER. The CDR3 contains 19 residues. V gave up 2 bases and J gave up 0 bases; unmatched junction bases: 8. CDR3 residues: CASSQHLTSGGVAKNIQYF. As DNA, the CDR3 is TGCGCCAGCAGCCAACACCTGACTAGCGGGGGCGTAGCCAAAAACATTCAGTACTTC.

The chain uses TRBV5-5 and TRBJ2-7, with unresolved D. Trimming left V 4 bases short and J 0 bases short, with 20 bases between. CDR3 length: 17 amino acids. The germline V gene has CDR1 SGHKS and CDR2 YYEKEE (reference sequence). The CDR3 DNA reads as TGTGCCAGCAGCCGCCTCTATGAGGCATCGAGCTCCTACGAGCAGTACTTC. Residues: CASSRLYEASSSYEQYF. The complete variable domain, with remaining parts taken from reference TRBV5-5 and TRBJ2-7, reads DAGVTQSPTHLIKTRGQQVTLRCSPISGHKSVSWYQQVLGQGPQFIFQYYEKEERGRGNFPDRFSARQFPNYSSELNVNALLLGDSALYLCASSRLYEASSSYEQYFGPGTRLTVT.

This clonotype is medium-sized. V and J are TRBV7-2 and TRBJ1-6; 9 bases fit TRBD1. CDR3 length equals 16 residues. Germline-derived CDR1 and CDR2 are SGHTA and FQGNSA. V dropped 5 bases and J dropped 7; count of bases not matched to a gene: 9. This CDR3 reads CASSTLDRGENSPLHF. In DNA form, the CDR3 reads TGTGCCAGCAGCACGCTGGACAGGGGAGAAAATTCACCCCTCCACTTT.

This clonotype occurred many times. The chain uses TRBV28 and TRBJ1-1; D unresolved. The V end was cut by 7 bases, the J end by 1 base, with 4 bases between. This CDR3 has 11 residues. CDR1 and CDR2 from the germline V gene are MDHEN and SYDVKM. The CDR3 is CASTGNTEAFF. CDR3 bases: TGTGCCAGCACAGGGAACACTGAAGCTTTCTTT.

V is TRBV6-1 and J is TRBJ1-4; a possible D gene is TRBD1 (6 bases). V dropped 11 bases and J dropped 7 bases, with 20 bases sitting between them. Germline V gene sequence: CDR1 MNHNS, CDR2 SASEGT. CDR3 length: 14 amino acids. The CDR3 here is CAANLRGNREKLFF. DNA of the CDR3: TGTGCCGCCAACCTAAGGGGGAATCGTGAAAAACTGTTTTTT.

This clonotype has a count of ten or more. The chain recombines TRBV6-1 with TRBJ1-5; D remains ambiguous. Trimming cost V 3 bases and J 0 bases, with 9 bases left between them. The CDR3 runs to 15 residues. The germline V gene has CDR1 MNHNS and CDR2 SASEGT. The DNA for the CDR3 is TGTGCCAGCAGTGAGGGCAGTTATAGCAATCAGCCCCAGCATTTT. It codes for CASSEGSYSNQPQHF.

This clonotype was recorded many times. The chain couples TRBV20-1 to TRBJ2-7; 7 nucleotides align to TRBD2. The V and J ends lost 7 bases and 0 bases, in that order; junction bases with no gene match: 6. There are 13 residues in the CDR3. Germline assignment: CDR1 DFQATT and CDR2 SNEGSKA (reference sequence). CDR3 sequence (DNA): TGCAGTGTGTGGCGGGGGAGCTCCTACGAGCAGTACTTC. Protein sequence: CSVWRGSSYEQYF.

J is TRBJ2-3 and V is TRBV4-3, with D perhaps TRBD2 (7 bases). V gave up 0 bases and J gave up 0 bases, with 13 bases separating them. The CDR3 runs to 17 residues. From germline, CDR1 is LGHNA and CDR2 YSLEER. CDR3 coding DNA: TGCGCCAGCAGCCAAGATTTCCGGGGGGCGAGCACAGATACGCAGTATTTT. Amino acid sequence: CASSQDFRGASTDTQYF.

This chain's CDR3 is CASSVGLGVYEQYF. As DNA, the CDR3 is TGTGCCAGCAGCGTAGGTTTGGGGGTCTACGAGCAGTACTTC. V is TRBV9 and J is TRBJ2-7; TRBD1 or TRBD2 may be the D gene (5 bases each). CDR1 is SGDLS and CDR2 is YYNGEE in the germline V gene. There are 14 residues in the CDR3. Trimming left V 0 bases short and J 3 bases short, with 10 bases between.

In its sample, this clonotype was seen once. The V call is TRBV11-2, the J call TRBJ2-1, with TRBD1 matching 7 bases. The CDR3 contains 16 residues. Unmatched junction bases numbered 8, after V lost 0 bases and J lost 6 bases. CDR1 is SGHAT and CDR2 is FQNNGV in the germline V gene. The DNA of the CDR3 is TGTGCCAGCAGCTTAGATTTGGCAGGGGGTAGCAATGAGCAGTTCTTC. This sequence encodes CASSLDLAGGSNEQFF.

This clonotype was found a few times. This chain connects TRBV7-2 to TRBJ1-3; a possible D gene is TRBD1 (6 bases). V was cut by 5 bases and J by 5 bases, with 13 bases left in between. The CDR3 consists of 14 residues. Germline V lookup: CDR1 SGHTA, CDR2 FQGNSA. The DNA of the CDR3 is TGTGCCAGCAGCCGGGGGACATACCGAAACACCATATATTTT. It codes for CASSRGTYRNTIYF. Using reference TRBV7-2 and TRBJ1-3 for the parts outside the CDR3, the full variable domain is GAGVSQSPSNKVTEKGKDVELRCDPISGHTALYWYRQSLGQGLEFLIYFQGNSAPDKSGLPSDRFSAERTGGSVSTLTIQRTQQEDSAVYLCASSRGTYRNTIYFGEGSWLTVV.

The chain links TRBV5-5 to TRBJ2-1; no clear D. V was trimmed by 1 base and J by 2 bases, leaving 10 bases between them. There are 15 residues in the CDR3. Germline CDR1 and CDR2: SGHKS and YYEKEE (reference sequence). CDR3: CASSLLGPAYNEQFF. In DNA form, the CDR3 reads TGTGCCAGCAGCTTGCTCGGACCTGCCTACAATGAGCAGTTCTTC.

This clonotype was counted at least ten times. V gene TRBV11-2 combines with J gene TRBJ2-5; weak D call: TRBD1 (6 bases). CDR1 is SGHAT, CDR2 FQNNGV, per germline. The CDR3 is 14 residues long. V was shortened by 3 bases and J by 3 bases, with 11 bases between the two germline ends. CDR3 residues: CASSLGTSEETQYF. The CDR3 DNA follows: TGTGCCAGCAGCTTGGGGACATCAGAAGAGACCCAGTACTTC.

This clonotype showed up just a few times. One base away lies a much larger clone, so this may be a sequencing read error. The chain uses TRBV5-1 and TRBJ2-3, with D possibly being TRBD2 (6 bases). Trimming removed 0 bases at V and 5 bases at J, with 10 bases between. This CDR3 comprises 14 residues. Germline V gives CDR1 SGHRS, CDR2 YFSETQ. In DNA form, the CDR3 reads TGCGCCAGCAGCTTGGGACTAGGGAGAGATACGCAGTATTTT. Its protein product is CASSLGLGRDTQYF. The whole variable domain, remainder taken from reference TRBV5-1 and TRBJ2-3, is KAGVTQTPRYLIKTRGQQVTLSCSPISGHRSVSWYQQTPGQGLQFLFEYFSETQRNKGNFPGRFSGRQFSNSRSEMNVSTLELGDSALYLCASSLGLGRDTQYFGPGTRLTVL.

Ten or more counts support this clonotype. This sequence joins TRBV19 and TRBJ2-7; 8 nucleotides line up with TRBD1. The length of the CDR3 is 14 residues. Germline lookup yields CDR1 LNHDA and CDR2 SQIVND (reference sequence). V shed 2 bases, J shed 2 bases, and the junction held 2 bases outside the gene matches. This CDR3 is CASSITTGAYEQYF. CDR3 sequence (DNA): TGTGCCAGTAGTATAACGACAGGGGCCTACGAGCAGTACTTC. Full variable domain (rest looked up from reference TRBV19 and TRBJ2-7): DGGITQSPKYLFRKEGQNVTLSCEQNLNHDAMYWYRQDPGQGLRLIYYSQIVNDFQKGDIAEGYSVSREKKESFPLTVTSAQKNPTAFYLCASSITTGAYEQYFGPGTRLTVT.

The rearrangement joins TRBV5-6 to TRBJ1-5, with D perhaps TRBD1 (5 bases). CDR1 and CDR2 from the germline V gene are SGHDT and YYEEEE. V lost 2 bases and J 6 bases, leaving 18 bases between the germline ends. This CDR3 is built from 16 residues. Written as DNA, the CDR3 is TGTGCCAGCAGCTTTCAATTGGCAGGGAAGACTCAGCCCCAGCATTTT. Protein sequence: CASSFQLAGKTQPQHF.

This clonotype was counted at least ten times. The chain links TRBV20-1 to TRBJ2-3; 7 bases match TRBD2. Germline-derived CDR1 and CDR2 are DFQATT and SNEGSKA (reference sequence). Trimming removed 0 bases from V and 3 bases from J; junction bases left unmatched: 9. The CDR3 contains 16 residues. The CDR3: CSARDVWGGKTDTQYF. CDR3 DNA: TGCAGTGCTAGAGATGTTTGGGGGGGTAAAACAGATACGCAGTATTTT.

This clonotype has just one count. V usage is TRBV6-1 and J usage is TRBJ1-1; a weak D match, TRBD1 (5 bases). Trimming shortened V by 3 bases and J by 9 bases, and 17 bases separated the two germline ends. The germline CDR1 and CDR2 sequences are MNHNS and SASEGT. This CDR3 has 14 residues. CDR3 residues: CASSESWSGQKAFF. CDR3 bases: TGTGCCAGCAGTGAGTCCTGGTCAGGACAAAAAGCTTTCTTT.

This clonotype was recorded at least ten times. This CDR3 is CASSTSGGGAYYEQYF. CDR3 bases: TGTGCCAGCAGCACCTCCGGTGGAGGGGCGTACTACGAGCAGTACTTC. V usage is TRBV7-2 and J usage is TRBJ2-7; D is perhaps TRBD2 (6 bases). Germline V gene data show CDR1 as SGHTA and CDR2 as FQGNSA. The CDR3 is 16 residues long. Deletions cut 5 bases from V and 3 bases from J, with 20 bases between.

This clonotype was observed at least ten times. The genes are TRBV28 and TRBJ1-2; TRBD1 agrees at 8 bases. Losses at the gene ends were 5 bases for V and 5 bases for J; bases not matched to a gene: 7. Looked up from germline, CDR1 is MDHEN and CDR2 is SYDVKM. CDR3 length: 14 amino acids. The CDR3 bases are TGTGCCAGCAGTCTGACAGGGGACGTGTATGGCTACACCTTC. Its translation: CASSLTGDVYGYTF.